These T cell receptor beta chains were read from a single sample in a study of shared clonotypes between healthy human individuals. Measured with immunoSEQ multiplex PCR; TCRdb has only the in-frame clones, and not every one. Of 1.5 million to 1.9 million clones in the sample, around 98% are singletons; the top ten hold roughly 0.45%. Sequenced input: naive CD4+ T cells sorted from blood. The receptors shown here come from a man younger than 45 in good health. The CDR3 runs from the conserved cysteine through the conserved F or W. D genes are given only for firm matches. Clone size, where shown, is once, few, many, or a class for clones that have expanded.

v_call: TRBV7-3
j_call: TRBJ2-4
d_call: TRBD2
clone_size: .
cdr3_nt: TGTGCCAGCAGCCAACTGACTAGCGGGGGAAAAAACATTCAGTACTTC
cdr3_aa: CASSQLTSGGKNIQYF

v_call: TRBV7-3
j_call: TRBJ2-2
d_call: .
clone_size: .
cdr3_nt: TGTGCCAGCAGCTTGGGGACGACAGGGAGGGATACCGGGGAGCTGTTTTTT
cdr3_aa: CASSLGTTGRDTGELFF

v_call: TRBV5-1
j_call: TRBJ2-3
d_call: TRBD2
clone_size: .
cdr3_nt: TGCGCCAGCAGCTTGGGGGGCTCTCGGGGCGGGAGAACAGATACGCAGTATTTT
cdr3_aa: CASSLGGSRGGRTDTQYF

v_call: TRBV7-3
j_call: TRBJ1-1
d_call: .
clone_size: .
cdr3_nt: TGTGCCAGCAGCTTTGACGGAAACACTGAAGCTTTCTTT
cdr3_aa: CASSFDGNTEAFF

v_call: TRBV4-3
j_call: TRBJ2-3
d_call: TRBD2
clone_size: .
cdr3_nt: TGCGCCAGCAGCCAAGTTAGGTCTAGCGGGATTGATACGCAGTATTTT
cdr3_aa: CASSQVRSSGIDTQYF

v_call: TRBV30
j_call: TRBJ2-1
d_call: TRBD2
clone_size: .
cdr3_nt: TGTGCCTGGACTAGCGGATACAATGAGCAGTTCTTC
cdr3_aa: CAWTSGYNEQFF

v_call: TRBV5-4
j_call: TRBJ2-7
d_call: TRBD1
clone_size: .
cdr3_nt: TGTGCCAGCAGCACTCCGGGACAGGGGAGCGAGCAGTACTTC
cdr3_aa: CASSTPGQGSEQYF

v_call: TRBV23-1
j_call: TRBJ2-1
d_call: .
clone_size: .
cdr3_nt: TGCGCCAGCAGTCAATATAGCTACAATGAGCAGTTCTTC
cdr3_aa: CASSQYSYNEQFF

v_call: TRBV9
j_call: TRBJ1-4
d_call: .
clone_size: .
cdr3_nt: TGTGCCAGCAGCGTAACAGGGACGAATGAAAAACTGTTTTTT
cdr3_aa: CASSVTGTNEKLFF

v_call: TRBV10-3
j_call: TRBJ1-2
d_call: .
clone_size: .
cdr3_nt: TGTGCCATCAGTGAGTCCCCGGGCGACTATGGCTACACCTTC
cdr3_aa: CAISESPGDYGYTF

v_call: TRBV10-3
j_call: TRBJ2-2
d_call: .
clone_size: .
cdr3_nt: TGTGCCATCAGTGAACAAGGGATGCGGACCGGGGAGCTGTTTTTT
cdr3_aa: CAISEQGMRTGELFF

v_call: TRBV10-3
j_call: TRBJ1-5
d_call: .
clone_size: .
cdr3_nt: TGTGCCATCAGTGAGCAGGGTATCGGCAATCAGCCCCAGCATTTT
cdr3_aa: CAISEQGIGNQPQHF

v_call: TRBV7-9
j_call: TRBJ2-7
d_call: .
clone_size: .
cdr3_nt: TGTGCCAGCAGCCCCATTAGCGGAGGGACAGCCAACTCCTACGAGCAGTACTTC
cdr3_aa: CASSPISGGTANSYEQYF

v_call: TRBV30
j_call: TRBJ2-7
d_call: .
clone_size: .
cdr3_nt: TGTGCCTGGAGTGTCCTAGGGGGGGGCTACGAGCAGTACTTC
cdr3_aa: CAWSVLGGGYEQYF

v_call: TRBV7-8
j_call: TRBJ1-4
d_call: .
clone_size: .
cdr3_nt: TGTGCCAGCAGCCCCAACCGGGACACTGAAAAACTGTTTTTT
cdr3_aa: CASSPNRDTEKLFF

v_call: TRBV5-1
j_call: TRBJ1-5
d_call: .
clone_size: .
cdr3_nt: TGCGCCAGCAGCATTTCAGATCAGGGTCAGCCCCAGCATTTT
cdr3_aa: CASSISDQGQPQHF

v_call: TRBV28
j_call: TRBJ2-7
d_call: TRBD1
clone_size: once
cdr3_nt: TGTGCCAGCAGTTTCATTTCGGGACAGGGTCTCTACGAGCAGTACTTC
cdr3_aa: CASSFISGQGLYEQYF

v_call: TRBV5-1
j_call: TRBJ2-1
d_call: TRBD2
clone_size: .
cdr3_nt: TGCGCCAGCAGCACCGGGGGGTTAGGTAATGAGCAGTTCTTC
cdr3_aa: CASSTGGLGNEQFF

v_call: TRBV19
j_call: TRBJ2-3
d_call: .
clone_size: .
cdr3_nt: TGTGCCAGTAGTACTCCGATGGATACGCAGTATTTT
cdr3_aa: CASSTPMDTQYF

v_call: TRBV28
j_call: TRBJ1-5
d_call: TRBD1
clone_size: .
cdr3_nt: TGTGCCAGCAGTTTAAGGGACAGGGGGCATCAGCCCCAGCATTTT
cdr3_aa: CASSLRDRGHQPQHF

v_call: TRBV4-2
j_call: TRBJ2-1
d_call: .
clone_size: .
cdr3_nt: TGTGCCAGCAGCCAAGGTTCTACGGGGGCCTACAATGAGCAGTTCTTC
cdr3_aa: CASSQGSTGAYNEQFF

v_call: TRBV27
j_call: TRBJ2-1
d_call: .
clone_size: .
cdr3_nt: TGTGCCAGCAGTCGAAACAATGAGCAGTTCTTC
cdr3_aa: CASSRNNEQFF

v_call: TRBV7-8
j_call: TRBJ2-5
d_call: TRBD2
clone_size: .
cdr3_nt: TGTGCCAGCAGCGCTACTAGCGGTCCGAATACGGCCCAGTACTTC
cdr3_aa: CASSATSGPNTAQYF

v_call: TRBV7-3
j_call: TRBJ2-6
d_call: .
clone_size: .
cdr3_nt: TGTGCCAGCAGCCCTAAGGGGATCAGGGCTGGTGGGGCCAACGTCCTGACTTTC
cdr3_aa: CASSPKGIRAGGANVLTF

v_call: TRBV11-2
j_call: TRBJ2-7
d_call: TRBD2
clone_size: .
cdr3_nt: TGTGCCAGCAGCTTACGCGGGAGAACCTACGAGCAGTACTTC
cdr3_aa: CASSLRGRTYEQYF

v_call: TRBV10-3
j_call: TRBJ2-7
d_call: .
clone_size: once
cdr3_nt: TGTGCCATCAGTGAGCGACTAGTACTACGCGAGCAGTACTTC
cdr3_aa: CAISERLVLREQYF

v_call: TRBV7-8
j_call: TRBJ1-5
d_call: .
clone_size: once
cdr3_nt: TGTGCCAGCAGCTTATCGAGGGTCAGTCAAAATCAGCCCCAGCATTTT
cdr3_aa: CASSLSRVSQNQPQHF

v_call: TRBV27
j_call: TRBJ2-1
d_call: TRBD1
clone_size: .
cdr3_nt: TGTGCCAGCAGTCAACGGGACAGATCCTACAATGAGCAGTTCTTC
cdr3_aa: CASSQRDRSYNEQFF